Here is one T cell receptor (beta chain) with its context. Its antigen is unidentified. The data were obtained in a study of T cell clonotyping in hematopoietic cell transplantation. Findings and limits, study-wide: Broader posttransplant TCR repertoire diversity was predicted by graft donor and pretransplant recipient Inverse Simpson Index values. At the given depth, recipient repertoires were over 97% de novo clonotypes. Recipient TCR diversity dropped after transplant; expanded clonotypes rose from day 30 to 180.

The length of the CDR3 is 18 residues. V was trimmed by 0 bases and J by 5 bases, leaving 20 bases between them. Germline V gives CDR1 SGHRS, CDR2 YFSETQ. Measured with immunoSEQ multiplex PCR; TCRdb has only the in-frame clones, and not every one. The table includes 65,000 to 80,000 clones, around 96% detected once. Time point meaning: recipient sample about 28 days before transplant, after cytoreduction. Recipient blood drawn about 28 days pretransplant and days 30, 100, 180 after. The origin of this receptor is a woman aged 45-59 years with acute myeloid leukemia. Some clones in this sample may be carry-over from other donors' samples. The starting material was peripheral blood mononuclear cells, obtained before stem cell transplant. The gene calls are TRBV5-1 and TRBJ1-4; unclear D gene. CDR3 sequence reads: CASSLAPVVIGPNEKLFF. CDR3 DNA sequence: TGCGCCAGCAGCTTGGCCCCTGTTGTGATTGGCCCGAATGAAAAACTGTTTTTT.